This T cell receptor beta chain was captured by sequencing in a study of cytomegalovirus exposure and HLA in healthy donors. The CDR3 extends over 15 amino acids. Per the germline V gene, CDR1 is SGHRS and CDR2 is YFSETQ. The V end lost 0 bases, the J end lost 3 bases, and 13 bases lay between the germline ends. A multiplex PCR was run with 60 Vbeta primers and 13 Jbeta primers. Repertoires were generated with immunoSEQ multiplex PCR, while TCRdb's copy carries only in-frame clones and drops some. This sample has roughly 190,000 clones; 81% occur once, and the top ten carry about 1.8%. Sequencing used PBMCs. The clonotype originates from a young man in good health and CMV-seronegative. V usage is TRBV5-1 and J usage is TRBJ2-7; D might be TRBD1 (6 bases). CDR3 in amino acids: CASSLEGQGYYEQYF. CDR3 sequence (DNA): TGCGCCAGCAGCTTGGAAGGTCAGGGGTACTACGAGCAGTACTTC. The whole variable domain, filled in from reference TRBV5-1 and TRBJ2-7, reads KAGVTQTPRYLIKTRGQQVTLSCSPISGHRSVSWYQQTPGQGLQFLFEYFSETQRNKGNFPGRFSGRQFSNSRSEMNVSTLELGDSALYLCASSLEGQGYYEQYFGPGTRLTVT.